Presented here are 20 T cell receptor beta chains from one specimen sequenced in a study of blood T cell repertoires in COVID-19. Libraries were prepared by immunoSEQ multiplex PCR; TCRdb keeps only in-frame clonotypes and omits some of them. The sample shows 100,000 to 130,000 clones, over 60% of them seen only once. The sample taken for sequencing was peripheral blood. These receptors all come from a man between 65 and 85 years old with acute or convalescent COVID-19.

The genes are TRBV7-9 and TRBJ1-1; D is unclear. The CDR3 runs 15 residues. Germline CDR1 SEHNR, CDR2 FQNEAQ (reference sequence). V was cut by 5 bases and J by 1 base, with 14 bases left in between. The DNA of the CDR3 is TGTGCCAGCAGCCTGATAGCCATGGCGAACACTGAAGCTTTCTTT. Encoded protein: CASSLIAMANTEAFF.

V usage is TRBV6-5 and J usage is TRBJ1-5; tentative D call: TRBD1 (5 bases). This CDR3 has 13 residues. The V gene lost 11 bases and the J gene lost 4 bases, with 15 bases spanning the gap. Germline V gives CDR1 MNHEY, CDR2 SVGAGI. The CDR3 here is CAASGQGNQPQHF. Here the CDR3 DNA reads TGTGCCGCGAGTGGGCAGGGAAATCAGCCCCAGCATTTT.

The rearrangement joins TRBV5-4 to TRBJ2-7, with 8 bases identical to TRBD1. Trimming took 5 bases from V and 5 from J; bases not matched to a gene: 12. CDR3 length: 15 residues. CDR1 is SGHNT and CDR2 is YYREEE in the germline V gene (reference sequence). The CDR3 loop reads CASSPANGQGHEQYF. The CDR3 DNA reads as TGTGCCAGCAGTCCCGCCAACGGACAGGGCCACGAGCAGTACTTC.

J is TRBJ1-4 and V is TRBV18; 10 nucleotides agree with TRBD1. The J segment lost 3 bases and the V segment lost 4 bases, leaving 11 bases of the junction unmatched. The CDR3 runs to 18 residues. Germline CDR1 is KGHSH and CDR2 is LQKENI. Written as DNA, the CDR3 is TGTGCCAGCTCACGCCGACCGGGACAGGGGACGGCTAATGAAAAACTGTTTTTT. Its protein product is CASSRRPGQGTANEKLFF.

As DNA, the CDR3 is TGTGCCAGCAGGCCGACAGGGATAAGCACCGGGGAGCTGTTTTTT. Translation gives CASRPTGISTGELFF. The genes are TRBV11-2 and TRBJ2-2, with 7 bases fitting TRBD1. The CDR3 sequence is 15 residues long. From germline, CDR1 is SGHAT and CDR2 FQNNGV. V lost 6 bases and J lost 4; bases outside the gene matches: 8.

The chain has TRBV18 and TRBJ1-3, with D maybe TRBD1 (5 bases). The V end was cut by 3 bases, the J end by 1 base, with 10 bases between. Germline V CDR1 and CDR2: KGHSH, LQKENI. The CDR3 extends over 15 amino acids. As DNA, the CDR3 is TGTGCCAGCTCACCGCCGACAGCATCTGGAAACACCATATATTTT. Amino acid sequence: CASSPPTASGNTIYF. Combining the CDR3 with reference TRBV18 and TRBJ1-3 gives the whole variable domain NAGVMQNPRHLVRRRGQEARLRCSPMKGHSHVYWYRQLPEEGLKFMVYLQKENIIDESGMPKERFSAEFPKEGPSILRIQQVVRGDSAAYFCASSPPTASGNTIYFGEGSWLTVV.

The V gene is TRBV4-3, the J gene TRBJ2-1; TRBD2 matches 8 bases. V trimming: 0 bases; J trimming: 0 bases; junction bases outside the gene matches: 7. The CDR3 covers 18 residues. Germline-derived CDR1 and CDR2 are LGHNA and YSLEER. This CDR3 is CASSQDLLSGGSYNEQFF. The CDR3 DNA is TGCGCCAGCAGCCAAGACCTCTTAAGCGGGGGCTCCTACAATGAGCAGTTCTTC.

The V gene is TRBV7-6, the J gene TRBJ2-7; weak D call: TRBD1 (6 bases). The germline V gene has CDR1 SGHVS and CDR2 FNYEAQ. The ends were cut back, 5 bases at V and 1 base at J, with 24 bases in the middle. The CDR3 is made up of 18 amino acids. CDR3 nucleotide sequence: TGTGCCAGCAGCCCTCCTTTCGCCGGGTCCCAGGGGTCCTACGAGCAGTACTTC. It codes for CASSPPFAGSQGSYEQYF. The whole variable domain, filled in from reference TRBV7-6 and TRBJ2-7, reads GAGVSQSPRYKVTKRGQDVALRCDPISGHVSLYWYRQALGQGPEFLTYFNYEAQQDKSGLPNDRFSAERPEGSISTLTIQRTEQRDSAMYRCASSPPFAGSQGSYEQYFGPGTRLTVT.

This clone was counted between two and nine times. The chain joins TRBV29-1 to TRBJ1-4; 7 nucleotides agree with TRBD1. Germline V CDR1 and CDR2: SQVTM, ANQGSEA. The CDR3 runs to 11 residues. V was clipped by 7 bases and J by 7 bases; unmatched bases: 3. CDR3 region: CSGRTGEKLFF. The CDR3 DNA is TGCAGCGGGCGGACAGGTGAAAAACTGTTTTTT.

The chain carries TRBV6-1 and TRBJ1-2; TRBD1 matches at 7 bases. This CDR3 region has 14 residues. After removal of 1 base from V and 4 bases from J, the junction contained 3 bases not matched to a gene. Germline values: CDR1 MNHNS, CDR2 SASEGT. The CDR3 region has the DNA TGTGCCAGCAGTGAAGACAGGGGTCCCTATGGCTACACCTTC. As protein: CASSEDRGPYGYTF.

The chain uses TRBV5-6 and TRBJ1-1; 8 positions agree with TRBD1. This CDR3 is 14 amino acids long. The V gene end was trimmed by 4 bases and the J gene end by 2 bases; junction bases not matched to a gene: 4. In germline, CDR1 is SGHDT, CDR2 YYEEEE. The CDR3 protein is CASSTQGVNTEAFF. CDR3 nucleotide sequence: TGTGCCAGCAGCACACAGGGGGTTAACACTGAAGCTTTCTTT.

This clone was seen only a few times. This chain links TRBV3-1 (or the pseudogene TRBV3-2) with TRBJ1-1; D is ambiguous. CDR3 size: 13 residues. V lost 3 bases and J 5 bases, leaving 10 bases between the germline ends. Germline lookup yields CDR1 LGHDT and CDR2 YNNKEL (reference sequence). In nucleotides, the CDR3 is TGTGCCAGCAGCCAGCAGATATCGACTGAAGCTTTCTTT. Its translation is CASSQQISTEAFF.

In DNA form, the CDR3 reads TGTGCCAGCAGCGCCACAGGGGGAGACTATGGCTACACCTTC. Translating gives CASSATGGDYGYTF. The chain has TRBV9 and TRBJ1-2; the match to TRBD1 covers 8 bases. Germline V CDR1 and CDR2: SGDLS, YYNGEE. Trimming cost V 3 bases and J 3 bases; bases outside gene matches: 4. This CDR3 has 14 amino acids. Together with reference TRBV9 and TRBJ1-2, the CDR3 gives the full variable domain: DSGVTQTPKHLITATGQRVTLRCSPRSGDLSVYWYQQSLDQGLQFLIQYYNGEERAKGNILERFSAQQFPDLHSELNLSSLELGDSALYFCASSATGGDYGYTFGSGTRLTVV.

The chain has TRBV7-2 and TRBJ1-3; D may be TRBD1 (5 bases). Trimming took 5 bases from V and 4 from J, leaving 12 bases between them. The CDR3 runs to 14 residues. In germline, CDR1 is SGHTA, CDR2 FQGNSA. This CDR3 reads CASSPGMVGNTIYF. In DNA form, the CDR3 reads TGTGCCAGCAGCCCAGGGATGGTCGGAAACACCATATATTTT. The whole variable domain, remainder taken from reference TRBV7-2 and TRBJ1-3, is GAGVSQSPSNKVTEKGKDVELRCDPISGHTALYWYRQSLGQGLEFLIYFQGNSAPDKSGLPSDRFSAERTGGSVSTLTIQRTQQEDSAVYLCASSPGMVGNTIYFGEGSWLTVV.

The chain carries TRBV6-5 and TRBJ1-4, with 9 bases lining up with TRBD1. Germline loops: CDR1 MNHEY, CDR2 SVGAGI. The CDR3 spans 14 residues. J was trimmed by 5 bases and V by 5 bases; bases with no gene match: 3. The chain's CDR3 is CASSKTGGNEKLFF. DNA for the CDR3: TGTGCCAGCAGTAAAACAGGGGGCAATGAAAAACTGTTTTTT.

V and J are TRBV2 and TRBJ2-7; tentative D call: TRBD1 (5 bases). Germline CDR1 and CDR2: SNHLY and FYNNEI. V was shortened by 3 bases and J by 2 bases, with 5 bases between the two germline ends. The CDR3 is made up of 12 amino acids. CDR3 DNA sequence: TGTGCCAGCAGTGAGACAGCCTACGAGCAGTACTTC. Encoded protein: CASSETAYEQYF.

This chain uses TRBV19 with TRBJ1-1, with TRBD1 identical over 10 bases. J lost 3 bases, V lost 6 bases, and 4 bases had no gene match. CDR1 is LNHDA, CDR2 SQIVND, per germline (reference sequence). The CDR3 is made up of 14 amino acids. In DNA form, the CDR3 reads TGTGCCAGTAGAAAAGGGACAGGGGACACTGAAGCTTTCTTT. Translated, it gives CASRKGTGDTEAFF.

The V gene is TRBV7-2, the J gene TRBJ2-1, with TRBD2 matching 14 bases. Losses at the gene ends were 7 bases for V and 4 bases for J; bases not matched to a gene: 9. The CDR3 loop spans 17 amino acids. Looked up from germline, CDR1 is SGHTA and CDR2 is FQGNSA. The CDR3 loop is CASMPGLAGAQYNEQFF. The CDR3 DNA is TGTGCCAGCATGCCGGGACTAGCGGGGGCGCAATACAATGAGCAGTTCTTC.

The chain is built from TRBV6-5 and TRBJ2-2; 7 bases line up with TRBD2. V was pared by 3 bases and J by 4 bases, with 5 bases of the junction left unmatched. The CDR3 extends over 15 amino acids. CDR1 and CDR2 (germline): MNHEY, SVGAGI. CDR3 coding DNA: TGTGCCAGCAGTTATTTTGGCGGGGGCACCGGGGAGCTGTTTTTT. Its protein product is CASSYFGGGTGELFF.

The chain joins TRBV3-1 (or the pseudogene TRBV3-2) to TRBJ1-1; D is possibly TRBD1 (5 bases). This CDR3 has 13 residues. Germline assignment: CDR1 LGHDT and CDR2 YNNKEL (reference sequence). V was cut by 1 base and J by 5 bases, with 8 bases left in between. This chain's CDR3 is CASSQGGRTEAFF. The CDR3 coding sequence is TGTGCCAGCAGCCAAGGGGGCCGTACTGAAGCTTTCTTT.